This TCR beta chain comes out of a study of human T cells and chemical hapten exposure. TCRdb itself ran the RACE reads through MiXCR, one entry per CDR3 protein. The sample lists about 30,000 distinct CDR3 sequences, 5.5% to 6.5% occurring once. This sample's time point: patch test 3, about 24 weeks after DPC sensitization. The treatment is: therapeutic diphenylcyclopropenone sensitization with weekly scalp DPC. CDR3 size: 14 residues. Trimming took 6 bases from V and 4 from J; bases not matched to a gene: 4. This clonotype was counted at least ten times. The sequence derives from a man under 40 with alopecia areata. Some clones in this sample may be carry-over from other donors' samples. The V gene is TRBV12-3 or TRBV12-4, the J gene TRBJ2-2; 8 nucleotides line up with TRBD1. Sequenced material: whole blood, taken in connection with sensitization to the hapten diphenylcyclopropenone (DPC). The CDR3 is CASSPTGATGELFF. CDR3 coding DNA: TGTGCCAGCAGCCCGACAGGGGCCACCGGGGAGCTGTTTTTT.